A single sample is the source of the 14 T cell receptor beta chains below, sequenced in a study of blood T cell repertoires in COVID-19. Clones were read by immunoSEQ multiplex PCR, and TCRdb kept only the in-frame ones, dropping some. Among 150,000 to 200,000 clones listed, 88% were seen once. The sample taken for sequencing was PBMCs or T cells enriched from blood (not recorded which). The receptors were gathered from a woman younger than 35 who had recovered from COVID-19.

The chain carries TRBV2 and TRBJ2-6, with TRBD1 matching over 9 bases. V trimming: 4 bases; J trimming: 0 bases; junction bases outside the gene matches: 10. CDR1 and CDR2 from the germline V gene are SNHLY and FYNNEI. The CDR3 is 19 residues long. In nucleotides, the CDR3 is TGTGCCAGCAGTGGCCTGGGGGACAGGGACTTCTCTGGGGCCAACGTCCTGACTTTC. As protein: CASSGLGDRDFSGANVLTF.

This clone was picked up one time. The rearrangement links TRBV5-8 to TRBJ1-5, with TRBD1 matching over 8 bases. Germline CDR1 and CDR2: SGHTS and YDEGEE. J lost 1 base, V lost 4 bases, and 4 bases had no gene match. There are 15 residues in the CDR3. The CDR3 spells CASSRTGNSNQPQHF. CDR3 in DNA: TGTGCCAGCAGCCGGACAGGGAACAGCAATCAGCCCCAGCATTTT.

The V call is TRBV19, the J call TRBJ1-2; D possibly corresponds to TRBD1 (6 bases). V lost 1 base and J lost 8, with 23 bases in between. The CDR3 loop spans 17 amino acids. Germline lookup yields CDR1 LNHDA and CDR2 SQIVND (reference sequence). CDR3 in DNA: TGTGCCAGTAGTATAGGGTTTTCGGGGGGGCGCGTATACGGCTACACCTTC. Amino acids: CASSIGFSGGRVYGYTF.

J is TRBJ1-2 and V is TRBV7-2; TRBD1 might be the D (5 bases). V was shortened by 5 bases and J by 3 bases, with 13 bases between the two germline ends. Germline V gene data show CDR1 as SGHTA and CDR2 as FQGNSA. The CDR3 runs to 14 residues. In DNA form, the CDR3 reads TGTGCCAGCAGCCTGCATGGCAGGGACTATGGCTACACCTTC. Translated, it gives CASSLHGRDYGYTF.

The chain joins TRBV20-1 to TRBJ1-1; D remains ambiguous. Germline CDR1 is DFQATT and CDR2 is SNEGSKA (reference sequence). CDR3 length equals 17 residues. V was clipped by 3 bases and J by 0 bases, with 20 bases between them. CDR3 loop: CSASSILYIRLNTEAFF. CDR3 nucleotide sequence: TGCAGTGCTAGTTCTATCCTCTATATCAGGCTGAACACTGAAGCTTTCTTT.

This clone was recorded once. The chain links TRBV2 to TRBJ2-7; 7 bases line up with TRBD2. The CDR3 has 13 residues. The ends lost 6 bases at V and 7 bases at J; junction bases unmatched: 9. Germline V CDR1 and CDR2: SNHLY, FYNNEI. CDR3 residues: CASRAWGGEEQYF. DNA of the CDR3: TGTGCCAGCAGGGCTTGGGGAGGGGAAGAGCAGTACTTC.

V usage is TRBV29-1 and J usage is TRBJ2-2; weak D call: TRBD1 (6 bases). The CDR3 contains 14 residues. The V end was cut by 3 bases, the J end by 1 base, with 9 bases between. The germline gives CDR1 SQVTM, CDR2 ANQGSEA. CDR3 sequence (DNA): TGCAGCGTTGAGGCACAGGGGAACACCGGGGAGCTGTTTTTT. Protein product: CSVEAQGNTGELFF.

The chain is built from TRBV10-1 and TRBJ1-2; tentative D call: TRBD1 (6 bases). With 6 bases removed from V and 11 bases from J, the gap between germline ends came to 16 bases. The germline gives CDR1 WNHNN, CDR2 SYGVQD (reference sequence). CDR3 length: 12 amino acids. Here the CDR3 reads CASRPRDTGYTF. The DNA for the CDR3 is TGCGCCAGCAGGCCCCGGGACACTGGTTACACCTTC.

J is TRBJ1-1 and V is TRBV10-3, with D possibly TRBD1 on 5 matching bases. The CDR3 sequence is 15 residues long. The germline CDR1 and CDR2 sequences are ENHRY and SYGVKD. Trimming cost V 5 bases and J 5 bases, with 18 bases left between them. CDR3 in DNA: TGTGCCATCAGTCAGGACATGTTGGGGAATACTGAAGCTTTCTTT. It codes for CAISQDMLGNTEAFF.

The rearrangement links TRBV5-6 to TRBJ2-7; a possible D gene is TRBD2 (5 bases). Trimming took 3 bases from V and 3 from J, leaving 16 bases between them. The CDR3 loop spans 15 amino acids. Germline CDR1 SGHDT, CDR2 YYEEEE. CDR3 bases: TGTGCCAGCAGCTCGGGAACCGACGGATTCTACGAGCAGTACTTC. This encodes CASSSGTDGFYEQYF. The full variable domain, in which reference TRBV5-6 and TRBJ2-7 provide the parts outside the CDR3, is DAGVTQSPTHLIKTRGQQVTLRCSPKSGHDTVSWYQQALGQGPQFIFQYYEEEERQRGNFPDRFSGHQFPNYSSELNVNALLLGDSALYLCASSSGTDGFYEQYFGPGTRLTVT.

The rearrangement links TRBV6-2 or TRBV6-3 to TRBJ2-1; maybe TRBD2 (5 bases). Per the germline V gene, CDR1 is MNHEY and CDR2 is SVGEGT. Trimming pared 2 bases from V and 10 bases from J, leaving 18 bases between. The CDR3 runs 15 residues. CDR3 sequence: CASSYGIVGVQEQFF. The CDR3 coding sequence is TGTGCCAGCAGTTACGGGATAGTCGGGGTTCAAGAGCAGTTCTTC.

This clone was detected once. The chain is built from TRBV2 and TRBJ1-3; the D is unclear. CDR3 length: 12 amino acids. The V gene lost 2 bases and the J gene lost 4 bases, with 3 bases spanning the gap. Germline V gives CDR1 SNHLY, CDR2 FYNNEI. Here the CDR3 reads CASSEQGNTIYF. CDR3 DNA sequence: TGTGCCAGCAGTGAACAGGGAAACACCATATATTTT.

This chain joins TRBV9 and TRBJ2-6; the match to TRBD2 covers 10 bases. V trimming: 4 bases; J trimming: 0 bases; junction bases outside the gene matches: 7. Germline V lookup: CDR1 SGDLS, CDR2 YYNGEE. This CDR3 has 18 amino acids. DNA for the CDR3: TGTGCCAGCAGCCCAGCGGGGGGGCTCCTCTCTGGGGCCAACGTCCTGACTTTC. Its protein is CASSPAGGLLSGANVLTF. The variable domain in full, completed from reference TRBV9 and TRBJ2-6, reads DSGVTQTPKHLITATGQRVTLRCSPRSGDLSVYWYQQSLDQGLQFLIQYYNGEERAKGNILERFSAQQFPDLHSELNLSSLELGDSALYFCASSPAGGLLSGANVLTFGAGSRLTVL.

The DNA for the CDR3 is TGTGCCAGCAGCTGGGGGGGACTCGGCAATCAGCCCCAGCATTTT. Its protein is CASSWGGLGNQPQHF. The chain couples TRBV5-6 to TRBJ1-5; TRBD1 might be the D (5 bases). Germline V gene lookup returns CDR1 SGHDT and CDR2 YYEEEE. V shed 3 bases and J shed 2 bases, with 12 bases lying between them. The length of the CDR3 is 15 residues.